These T cell receptor beta chains were read from a single sample in a study of beta chain features in type 1 diabetes. The table came from immunoSEQ multiplex PCR; TCRdb's copy has only in-frame clones and leaves some out. The data hold about 260,000 clones, with just over 20% observed a single time. Material: naive CD4+ T cells from blood. These receptors all stem from a woman in her thirties or forties with type 1 diabetes. Both conserved end residues are part of each CDR3. The D gene is left open where the match is weak. Clone sizes are given selectively: once, few, many, or a class where the clone is expanded.

v_gene	j_gene	d_gene	len	abundance	CDR3nt	CDR3aa
TRBV7-2	TRBJ2-7	NA	14	NA	TGTGCCAGCAGCTTAGTCCCTGCAGCCTACGAGCAGTACTTC	CASSLVPAAYEQYF
TRBV4-1	TRBJ2-1	TRBD2	17	NA	TGCGCCAGCAGCCAAGAGGAGCTAGCGGGAGGGCCAGATGAGCAGTTCTTC	CASSQEELAGGPDEQFF
TRBV19	TRBJ2-1	TRBD2	14	NA	TGTGCCACCCACCTAGCGGGAGGGCCCAATGAGCAGTTCTTC	CATHLAGGPNEQFF
TRBV13	TRBJ1-1	TRBD1	13	NA	TGTGCCAGCAGCACCGGACAGGGAGGCGAAGCTTTCTTT	CASSTGQGGEAFF
TRBV4-2	TRBJ1-1	NA	15	NA	TGTGCCAGCAGCCAAGACCAGGCGGGTGGGACTGAAGCTTTCTTT	CASSQDQAGGTEAFF
TRBV6-5	TRBJ1-1	TRBD1	14	NA	TGTGCCAGCAGCCCCTGGACAGGGGACACTGAAGCTTTCTTT	CASSPWTGDTEAFF
TRBV5-4	TRBJ2-5	NA	13	NA	TGTGCCAGCAGCTTGGGACTAGTAGAGACCCAGTACTTC	CASSLGLVETQYF
TRBV4-1	TRBJ1-2	TRBD1	13	NA	TGCGCCAGCAGCACGGGGACAGACTATGGCTACACCTTC	CASSTGTDYGYTF
TRBV5-6	TRBJ1-1	NA	11	NA	TGTGCCAGCAGCCGGAACACTGAAGCTTTCTTT	CASSRNTEAFF
TRBV19	TRBJ2-7	TRBD1	15	few	TGTGCCAGTAGTATAGTGGACAGGGGATTCGACGAGCAGTACTTC	CASSIVDRGFDEQYF
TRBV6-6	TRBJ1-5	TRBD1	15	NA	TGTGCCAGCAGTTATGGGCAGGGGGCCGGACAGCCCCAGCATTTT	CASSYGQGAGQPQHF
TRBV6-6	TRBJ1-2	TRBD1	14	few	TGTGCCAGCAGTGGGGGACAGGGCAACTATGGCTACACCTTC	CASSGGQGNYGYTF
TRBV28	TRBJ2-4	TRBD1	15	few	TGTGCCAGCAGCACTCCGGGACAGGTTTGGTACATTCAGTACTTC	CASSTPGQVWYIQYF